The 8 T cell receptor beta chains given below trace back to one sample, sequenced in a study of blood T cell repertoires in COVID-19. Method: immunoSEQ multiplex PCR; TCRdb's copy keeps in-frame clones and lacks some. The sample has 200,000 to 250,000 clones, around 87% seen once. The specimen sequenced was peripheral blood. These receptor sequences come from a woman aged 25-40 years who had recovered from COVID-19.

The rearrangement joins TRBV13 to TRBJ2-4; D uncertain. Germline CDR1 reads PRHDT; CDR2 reads FYEKMQ (reference sequence). Trimming shortened V by 7 bases and J by 0 bases, and 16 bases separated the two germline ends. This CDR3 region has 16 residues. The CDR3 DNA is TGTGCCAGCACCCTAGGACGGAGTCTAGCCAAAAACATTCAGTACTTC. Amino acids: CASTLGRSLAKNIQYF.

This chain links TRBV9 with TRBJ2-5; 7 bases agree with TRBD1. CDR3 length: 15 amino acids. Unmatched junction bases numbered 7, after V lost 0 bases and J lost 5 bases. The germline gives CDR1 SGDLS, CDR2 YYNGEE. The CDR3 region is CASSVGMTGTETQYF. The CDR3 region has the DNA TGTGCCAGCAGCGTAGGGATGACAGGGACGGAGACCCAGTACTTC.

V gene TRBV7-6 combines with J gene TRBJ1-2, with a tentative D call TRBD1 (5 bases). This CDR3 is built from 16 residues. Trimming stripped 6 bases from V and 0 bases from J, with 17 bases between. CDR1 is SGHVS, CDR2 FNYEAQ, per germline. The CDR3 is CASREFPGTSNYGYTF. CDR3 nucleotide sequence: TGTGCCAGCAGAGAATTTCCAGGGACTTCTAACTATGGCTACACCTTC.

V is TRBV4-3 and J is TRBJ1-2, with D possibly TRBD1 on 5 matching bases. V lost 0 bases to trimming and J lost 3 bases, with 11 bases between them. In germline, CDR1 is LGHNA, CDR2 YSLEER. There are 15 residues in the CDR3. The CDR3 nucleotides read TGCGCCAGCAGCCAAGAGAAGACAGTACACTATGGCTACACCTTC. Translation gives CASSQEKTVHYGYTF.

This chain uses TRBV5-1 with TRBJ2-5; 15 nucleotides agree with TRBD2. Germline V gene data show CDR1 as SGHRS and CDR2 as YFSETQ. With 3 bases clipped from V and 2 bases from J, the junction kept 8 bases outside the gene matches. This CDR3 is built from 18 residues. CDR3 in DNA: TGCGCCAGCAGCTCTGGGGGACTAGCGGGGGGCCCACAAGAGACCCAGTACTTC. Amino acids: CASSSGGLAGGPQETQYF.

The chain has TRBV27 and TRBJ2-2, with TRBD1 as a possible D gene (5 bases). The CDR3 spans 12 residues. Germline V gene lookup returns CDR1 MNHEY and CDR2 SMNVEV (reference sequence). Trimming shortened V by 8 bases and J by 11 bases, and 15 bases separated the two germline ends. In DNA, the CDR3 is TGTGCCAGCGGAGACAGAGGTAGAGAGCTGTTTTTT. This codes for CASGDRGRELFF.

The chain couples TRBV4-1 to TRBJ1-2, with 7 bases that match TRBD1. Germline V CDR1 and CDR2: MGHRA, YSYEKL. The length of the CDR3 is 15 residues. J was trimmed by 4 bases and V by 4 bases; bases with no gene match: 9. In DNA form, the CDR3 reads TGCGCCAGCAGCCCCCGTACAGGGGATGGCTATGGCTACACCTTC. It specifies CASSPRTGDGYGYTF.

The genes are TRBV30 and TRBJ1-2; 9 bases are a match to TRBD1. Germline CDR1 GTSNPN, CDR2 SVGIG (reference sequence). The CDR3 has 14 amino acids. V dropped 2 bases and J dropped 7; count of bases not matched to a gene: 8. The CDR3 DNA is TGTGCCTGGAGTTATACAGGGGGCGTAGGTGGCTACACCTTC. It yields the protein CAWSYTGGVGGYTF.